This T cell receptor beta chain was identified in a study of blood T cells in healthy people across ages. General study results and limits: A strong correlation between TCR beta diversity and naive T cell percentage was seen. Diversity of TCR beta per million T cells declined in a roughly linear way with age. When one million T cells were used, diversity estimates were thought to be underestimates.

A J-beta primer mix and a sample-barcoded 5' primer were used in a second PCR of roughly 6 to 11 cycles. TCRdb reprocessed the 5' RACE reads with MiXCR, giving one entry per CDR3 protein. The sample has approximately 1.5 million distinct CDR3 sequences; around 35% are singletons. V gave up 3 bases and J gave up 2 bases; unmatched junction bases: 6. Germline V gene sequence: CDR1 SGDLS, CDR2 YYNGEE. CDR3 size: 15 residues. Notes on this clonotype: As yet, its antigen is unknown.

Each of the donors had 9 to 10 milliliters of peripheral blood drawn into EDTA-treated Vacutainer tubes. The chain combines TRBV9 with TRBJ2-5, with 8 bases aligning to TRBD1. The sample consisted of blood. The clonotype originates from a woman aged 25 to 39 in good health. The CDR3 loop reads CASSARQGQQETQYF. The CDR3, as DNA: TGTGCCAGCAGCGCCAGACAGGGGCAACAAGAGACCCAGTACTTC. Full variable domain (missing parts from reference TRBV9 and TRBJ2-5): DSGVTQTPKHLITATGQRVTLRCSPRSGDLSVYWYQQSLDQGLQFLIQYYNGEERAKGNILERFSAQQFPDLHSELNLSSLELGDSALYFCASSARQGQQETQYFGPGTRLLVL.